This entry describes one T cell receptor beta chain. Its antigen is as yet unknown. The source of the sample is a study of T cells in localized non-small cell lung cancer. Sequencing was performed with immunoSEQ multiplex PCR; in TCRdb, only in-frame clones are kept and a portion is missing. The table lists about 36,000 clones, 70% to 90% of them singletons, with under 8.5% in the top ten. CDR1 and CDR2 from the germline V gene are SEHNR and FQNEAQ (reference sequence). V lost 5 bases to trimming and J lost 8 bases; unmatched junction nucleotides: 8. The CDR3 loop spans 15 amino acids. General study results and limits: Uninvolved adjacent lung showed higher T cell clonality than tumor.

The sequence was obtained from a woman between 35 and 70 years old with stage I lung adenocarcinoma. Sequencing used peripheral blood, obtained before any cancer treatment. The chain uses TRBV7-9 and TRBJ2-1; 11 nucleotides line up with TRBD2. Written as DNA, the CDR3 is TGTGCCAGCAGCGTCGGGACTAGCGGTACAGATGAGCAGTTCTTC. It encodes CASSVGTSGTDEQFF. Full variable domain (outside the CDR3, taken from reference TRBV7-9 and TRBJ2-1): DTGVSQNPRHKITKRGQNVTFRCDPISEHNRLYWYRQTLGQGPEFLTYFQNEAQLEKSRLLSDRFSAERPKGSFSTLEIQRTEQGDSAMYLCASSVGTSGTDEQFFGPGTRLTVL.